This T cell receptor (beta chain) stems from a study of blood T cell repertoires in COVID-19. At the level of the study: Sites in the United States, Italy and Spain provided acute and convalescent COVID-19 samples. T cells, B-cell-depleted T cells, or PBMCs provided the cDNA or gDNA that served as material.

Original analysis: Amplification with reference gene primers provided the estimates of nucleated cell counts. Libraries were prepared by immunoSEQ multiplex PCR; TCRdb keeps only in-frame clonotypes and omits some of them. Clonal size and the V and J genes are those of that table, whereas D and trimming came from the DNA. The table has just over 95,000 clones, 70% to 90% seen once. The sequencing sample was made of peripheral blood. The sequence derives from a man aged 55-75 years with acute or convalescent COVID-19.

The CDR3 nucleotides read TGTGCCAGCAGGAAGGGGGGGCTCTTCTCCTATGGCTACACCTTC. Translated: CASRKGGLFSYGYTF. The chain employs TRBV2 and TRBJ1-2, with a tentative D call TRBD1 (6 bases). V lost 6 bases to trimming and J lost 4 bases, with 18 bases between them. CDR3 length equals 15 residues. Germline assignment: CDR1 SNHLY and CDR2 FYNNEI.